What follows describes a single TCR beta chain. Its antigen is still unknown. This table comes from immunoSEQ multiplex PCR, and its TCRdb copy is limited to in-frame clones, with some not included. This sample carries over 800,000 clones, 92% of them seen once, and the ten largest clones take around 24%. The trim removed 7 bases at V and 4 bases at J, leaving 7 bases unmatched. In germline, CDR1 is MNHEY, CDR2 SVGAGI. This CDR3 spans 14 amino acids. The data belong to a study of shared clonotypes between healthy human individuals. The overall study: Aged 18 to 49, the donors were two women and three men. Whole-study findings and limits: Among donors, clonotype sharing was expected to be affected by sequencing depth.

CD45RO-negative, CCR7-selected cells formed the naive CD8 fraction, which excluded terminally differentiated effector memory CD45RA+ cells. Source material: naive CD8+ T cells sorted from blood. The sequence was collected from a man aged 30-40 years in good health. The rearrangement joins TRBV6-5 to TRBJ2-3; 8 bases match TRBD2. The CDR3 bases are TGTGCCAGCACCGTAAGCGGGAGTGCAGATACGCAGTATTTT. It translates to CASTVSGSADTQYF.